This TCR beta chain was documented in a study of blood T cell repertoires in COVID-19. Repertoires were generated with immunoSEQ multiplex PCR, while TCRdb's copy carries only in-frame clones and drops some. The table shows a few hundred thousand clones, with about 92% occurring only once. Material for sequencing was PBMCs or T cells enriched from blood (not recorded which). The source is a woman in her 30s who had recovered from COVID-19.

CDR3: CASSLDGGTGQPQHF. CDR3 DNA sequence: TGTGCCAGCAGCTTGGACGGAGGGACAGGGCAGCCCCAGCATTTT. The rearrangement uses TRBV5-4 and TRBJ1-5; 9 bases fit TRBD1. This CDR3 is 15 amino acids long. The V gene's germline CDR1 is SGHNT and CDR2 YYREEE (reference sequence). V shed 0 bases and J 7 bases; nucleotides not matched to a gene: 5.